This T cell receptor (beta chain) is drawn from a study of T cells in Graves' hyperthyroidism and ophthalmopathy. This clonotype was seen ten or more times. The antigen is unknown. RNA transcripts yielded amplified TCR beta CDR3 regions. TCR CDR3 regions were first amplified by RT-PCR with HTBI primers. TCRdb fed the multiplex PCR reads into MiXCR, producing one record per CDR3 protein. The table records hundreds of thousands of distinct CDR3 sequences, more than 13% of them present only once. Ophthalmopathy patients all had a Clinical Activity Score of at least 3, a NOSPECS grade of at least 4 and disease under 3 months old. Out of 10 ml of fresh peripheral blood came the PBMCs. General study findings and limits: Ophthalmopathy and stable hyperthyroidism were separated by a 13 V-J model. Most thyroid clonotypes expanded above 0.001 appeared in blood too.

Between the trimmed V and J ends, which lost 7 bases and 0 bases, there was a span of 12 bases. CDR3 size: 15 residues. Germline V gene data show CDR1 as SNHLY and CDR2 as FYNNEI. Sequencing used blood. The source is a man aged 50-60 years with Graves' ophthalmopathy. V usage is TRBV2 and J usage is TRBJ1-4, with D unresolved. The CDR3 region is CASNISPATNEKLFF. In nucleotides, the CDR3 is TGTGCCAGCAATATCAGTCCGGCAACTAATGAAAAACTGTTTTTT.